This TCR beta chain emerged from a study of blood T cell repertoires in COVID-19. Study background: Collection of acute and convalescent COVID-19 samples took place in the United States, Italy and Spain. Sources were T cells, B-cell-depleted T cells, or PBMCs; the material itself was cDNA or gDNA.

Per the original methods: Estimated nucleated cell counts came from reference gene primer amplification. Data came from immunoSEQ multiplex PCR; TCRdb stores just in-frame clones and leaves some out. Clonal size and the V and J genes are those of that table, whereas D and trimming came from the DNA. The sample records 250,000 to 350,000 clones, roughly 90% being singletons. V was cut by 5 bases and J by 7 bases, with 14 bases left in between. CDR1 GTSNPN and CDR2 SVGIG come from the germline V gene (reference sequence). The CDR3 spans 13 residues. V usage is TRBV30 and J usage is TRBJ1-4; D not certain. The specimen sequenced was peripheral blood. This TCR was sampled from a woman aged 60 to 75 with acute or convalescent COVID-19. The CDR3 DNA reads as TGTGCCTGGGGACGGGGTATGGGTGAAAAACTGTTTTTT. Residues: CAWGRGMGEKLFF.